The 9 T cell receptor beta chains below all came from one sample that was sequenced in a study of blood T cell dynamics during melanoma immunotherapy. Time point described: week 3, after first cycle of checkpoint inhibitor. Produced via immunoSEQ multiplex PCR; TCRdb's table is partial and in-frame only. The sample comprises thousands of clones, 85% to 90% of which are singletons, and approximately 1.1% rests with the top ten. The sequenced sample was blood, obtained from a patient treated with checkpoint blockade. The receptors here all came from a human donor with melanoma.

This chain joins TRBV9 and TRBJ2-1; 9 bases align to TRBD2. Per the germline V gene, CDR1 is SGDLS and CDR2 is YYNGEE. The CDR3 is 18 amino acids. V gave up 4 bases and J gave up 2 bases; unmatched junction bases: 13. CDR3 residues: CASSLARWGGGAYNEQFF. DNA of the CDR3: TGTGCCAGCAGCCTCGCCCGATGGGGCGGGGGGGCCTACAATGAGCAGTTCTTC.

In DNA, the CDR3 is TGTGCCAGCAGCCCACCGTGGGGGTCTGGAAACACCATATATTTT. This sequence encodes CASSPPWGSGNTIYF. The chain couples TRBV9 to TRBJ1-3; possible D gene TRBD1, 5 bases. V was clipped by 4 bases and J by 1 base, with 12 bases between them. Per germline, CDR1 SGDLS and CDR2 YYNGEE. The CDR3 covers 15 residues.

The gene calls are TRBV30 and TRBJ2-7; no clear D. The CDR3 has 12 residues. V was clipped by 3 bases and J by 2 bases, with 8 bases between them. Germline V CDR1 and CDR2: GTSNPN, SVGIG (reference sequence). The CDR3 nucleotides read TGTGCCTGGAGCGCTAGGGCCTACGAGCAGTACTTC. Translated: CAWSARAYEQYF.

This rearrangement joins TRBV7-3 to TRBJ2-3, with a tentative D call TRBD2 (6 bases). The CDR3 sequence is 17 residues long. Trimming took off 2 bases at V and 0 bases at J, with 15 bases between the two ends. Germline assignment: CDR1 SGHTA and CDR2 FQGTGA. CDR3 region: CASSLGAGITSTDTQYF. The CDR3 coding sequence is TGTGCCAGCAGCTTAGGCGCGGGGATAACTAGCACAGATACGCAGTATTTT.

The chain has TRBV23-1 and TRBJ1-2, with a tentative D call TRBD1 (5 bases). TRBV23-1 is an open reading frame whose function is uncertain. The V end lost 0 bases, the J end lost 6 bases, and 8 bases lay between the germline ends. CDR3 size: 13 residues. CDR3 in amino acids: CASSQSGDDGYTF. The CDR3 DNA reads as TGCGCCAGCAGTCAATCGGGGGATGATGGCTACACCTTC.

A note on this clone: This sample includes further DNA sequences coding for the same CDR3. This chain joins TRBV9 and TRBJ1-5, with TRBD1 identical over 7 bases. V dropped 3 bases and J dropped 1; count of bases not matched to a gene: 4. The germline V gene has CDR1 SGDLS and CDR2 YYNGEE. The CDR3 is 15 residues long. The CDR3 DNA reads TGTGCCAGCAGCGCACAGGGGTCGAGCAATCAGCCCCAGCATTTT. This encodes CASSAQGSSNQPQHF.

This clone is a singleton in its sample. The J gene is TRBJ1-2, the V gene TRBV29-1, with D tentatively TRBD1 (5 bases). Germline V gives CDR1 SQVTM, CDR2 ANQGSEA. This CDR3 spans 11 amino acids. Trimming removed 6 bases at V and 10 bases at J, with 15 bases between. The CDR3 sequence is CSVNFGDAYTF. CDR3 in DNA: TGCAGCGTAAACTTCGGGGACGCCTACACCTTC.

V gene TRBV30 combines with J gene TRBJ1-3; D might be TRBD1 (6 bases). The V end was cut by 2 bases, the J end by 0 bases, with 11 bases between. From germline, CDR1 is GTSNPN and CDR2 SVGIG (reference sequence). This CDR3 spans 15 amino acids. The CDR3 region is CAWSSGGPSGNTIYF. CDR3 in DNA: TGTGCCTGGAGTTCGGGGGGGCCCTCTGGAAACACCATATATTTT.

V gene TRBV6-5 combines with J gene TRBJ1-6; D is possibly TRBD1 (5 bases). This CDR3 has 14 residues. Germline V gene lookup returns CDR1 MNHEY and CDR2 SVGAGI. The V end was cut by 4 bases, the J end by 10 bases, with 14 bases between. The CDR3 sequence is CASSSGRVESPLHF. CDR3 DNA: TGTGCCAGCAGTTCGGGCAGGGTCGAATCACCCCTCCACTTT.